The next 26 T cell receptor beta chains were all read from a single sample in a study of PD-1 blockade in classical Hodgkin lymphoma (dated by TCRdb to the early 2020s). Library preparation employed the immunoSEQ multiplex PCR assay. TCRdb carries this immuneACCESS record with in-frame sequences only. Its versions omit some clonotypes, under half of them owing to an unresolved V gene in the studies checked, with the rest unexplained. For this sample there are tens of thousands of clones; 65% to 85% appear just once. Together, the top ten hold approximately 10% of the sample. The time point label on this specimen signifies: cycle 1 day 1 (C1D1), immediately before nivolumab initiation. Every trial patient had relapsed after autologous stem cell transplantation, and cohorts A, B and C differed in prior brentuximab vedotin exposure. This material consisted of peripheral blood mononuclear cells (PBMCs), taken at baseline. These receptor sequences come from a human donor with classical Hodgkin lymphoma.

The CDR3 nucleotides read TGCGCCAGCAGCGTGTTAGGTGGGGCCAACTACAATGAGCAGTTCTTC. Its protein product is CASSVLGGANYNEQFF. The chain combines TRBV5-1 with TRBJ2-1, with D possibly matching TRBD1 (5 bases). Germline CDR1 SGHRS, CDR2 YFSETQ. Deletions cut 4 bases from V and 3 bases from J, with 17 bases between. This CDR3 region has 16 residues.

The gene calls are TRBV19 and TRBJ1-1; D not resolved. CDR1 is LNHDA and CDR2 is SQIVND in the germline V gene (reference sequence). Trimming pared 5 bases from V and 1 base from J, leaving 11 bases between. The CDR3 is 14 residues long. The CDR3: CASSLFTQNTEAFF. DNA for the CDR3: TGTGCCAGTAGTCTCTTTACCCAGAACACTGAAGCTTTCTTT.

Only one count was recorded for this clone. The rearrangement uses TRBV28 and TRBJ1-1; D not resolved. The CDR3 runs to 13 residues. CDR1 is MDHEN and CDR2 is SYDVKM in the germline V gene. V was cut by 6 bases and J by 0 bases, with 8 bases left in between. The CDR3 DNA reads TGTGCCAGCAGCTTGACGGTGAACACTGAAGCTTTCTTT. This codes for CASSLTVNTEAFF.

This clone occurred once. This rearrangement joins TRBV16 to TRBJ2-7; a possible D gene is TRBD2 (5 bases). V lost 3 bases and J 2 bases, leaving 11 bases between the germline ends. The germline V gene encodes CDR1 KGHSY and CDR2 FQNENV. This CDR3 comprises 14 residues. CDR3 residues: CASSQELGAYEQYF. The CDR3 DNA sequence: TGTGCCAGCAGCCAGGAGCTCGGGGCCTACGAGCAGTACTTC.

V gene TRBV28 combines with J gene TRBJ1-5; 9 nucleotides line up with TRBD1. The CDR3 is made up of 16 amino acids. Germline V gene sequence: CDR1 MDHEN, CDR2 SYDVKM. The ends lost 5 bases at V and 6 bases at J; junction bases unmatched: 11. CDR3 residues: CASSPPTGGSSQPQHF. CDR3 DNA: TGTGCCAGCAGTCCGCCGACAGGGGGGTCTAGTCAGCCCCAGCATTTT.

The chain carries TRBV19 and TRBJ1-5, with D tentatively TRBD1 (5 bases). The germline CDR1 and CDR2 sequences are LNHDA and SQIVND (reference sequence). The CDR3 extends over 14 amino acids. V lost 9 bases, J lost 0 bases, and 12 bases lay in between. CDR3 in amino acids: CASTRANSNQPQHF. Here the CDR3 DNA reads TGTGCCAGCACCAGGGCTAATAGCAATCAGCCCCAGCATTTT.

The chain is built from TRBV9 and TRBJ2-3; tentatively, D is TRBD1 (5 bases). V was trimmed by 1 base and J by 3 bases, leaving 9 bases between them. This CDR3 region has 14 residues. Looked up from germline, CDR1 is SGDLS and CDR2 is YYNGEE. The DNA for the CDR3 is TGTGCCAGCAGCGTATCCAGGGCAACAGATACGCAGTATTTT. Translated, it gives CASSVSRATDTQYF.

CDR3: CASSLLGASISPLHF. Here the CDR3 DNA reads TGTGCCAGCAGTTTATTGGGAGCTTCGATTTCACCCCTCCACTTT. V usage is TRBV28 and J usage is TRBJ1-6; D unresolved. V lost 1 base and J 9 bases, leaving 13 bases between the germline ends. Germline V CDR1 and CDR2: MDHEN, SYDVKM. This CDR3 contains 15 residues.

The chain recombines TRBV5-4 with TRBJ1-1; D perhaps matches TRBD1 (6 bases). Germline V gives CDR1 SGHNT, CDR2 YYREEE (reference sequence). This CDR3 is built from 14 residues. The V and J ends lost 7 bases and 1 base respectively, with 14 bases between them. DNA for the CDR3: TGTGCCAGCGGACCACAGGGCCCGAACACTGAAGCTTTCTTT. As protein: CASGPQGPNTEAFF.

The chain recombines TRBV30 with TRBJ2-1; 16 bases align to TRBD2. Germline trimming cut 0 bases from V and 15 bases from J; bases unmatched to any gene: 5. The CDR3 loop spans 14 amino acids. In germline, CDR1 is GTSNPN, CDR2 SVGIG (reference sequence). The CDR3: CAWSVGLAGGQLFF. The CDR3 nucleotides are TGTGCCTGGAGTGTGGGACTAGCGGGGGGGCAGTTGTTCTTC. Combining the CDR3 with reference TRBV30 and TRBJ2-1 gives the whole variable domain SQTIHQWPATLVQPVGSPLSLECTVEGTSNPNLYWYRQAAGRGLQLLFYSVGIGQISSEVPQNLSASRPQDRQFILSSKKLLLSDSGFYLCAWSVGLAGGQLFFGPGTRLTVL.

The genes are TRBV28 and TRBJ1-4, with a tentative D call TRBD1 (5 bases). Deletions cut 3 bases from V and 5 bases from J, with 10 bases between. Germline loops: CDR1 MDHEN, CDR2 SYDVKM. The CDR3 sequence is 14 residues long. The CDR3 is CASSFSGANEKLFF. In DNA form, the CDR3 reads TGTGCCAGCAGTTTCTCTGGGGCGAATGAAAAACTGTTTTTT.

V is TRBV11-1 and J is TRBJ2-5, with D possibly being TRBD1 (6 bases). The V end lost 5 bases, the J end lost 4 bases, and 14 bases lay between the germline ends. The CDR3 loop spans 14 amino acids. Germline V gives CDR1 SGHAT, CDR2 FQDESV (reference sequence). CDR3 in amino acids: CASSSRDNSETQYF. The DNA of the CDR3 is TGTGCCAGCAGCAGCCGGGACAATTCAGAGACCCAGTACTTC.

V is TRBV11-2 and J is TRBJ1-1; D may be TRBD1 (5 bases). CDR3 length equals 14 residues. V lost 5 bases and J lost 0, with 10 bases in between. Germline V gene sequence: CDR1 SGHAT, CDR2 FQNNGV. Here the CDR3 reads CASSRQTMNTEAFF. The CDR3 region has the DNA TGTGCCAGCAGCCGACAGACAATGAACACTGAAGCTTTCTTT.

The V call is TRBV11-2, the J call TRBJ2-7; 7 bases map to TRBD1. This CDR3 is built from 15 residues. J gave up 2 bases and V 5 bases, and 9 bases lay outside the gene matches. CDR1 and CDR2 from the germline V gene are SGHAT and FQNNGV. CDR3 residues: CASSHDRVGAYEQYF. DNA of the CDR3: TGTGCCAGCAGCCATGACAGGGTTGGGGCCTACGAGCAGTACTTC.

The genes are TRBV13 and TRBJ2-1; D is perhaps TRBD2 (5 bases). This CDR3 is built from 15 residues. Germline CDR1 PRHDT, CDR2 FYEKMQ (reference sequence). V was cut by 5 bases and J by 3 bases, with 14 bases left in between. The CDR3 protein is CASSTRPTYYNEQFF. As DNA, the CDR3 is TGTGCCAGCAGCACTAGGCCTACTTACTACAATGAGCAGTTCTTC.

V is TRBV5-1 and J is TRBJ2-5; D ambiguous. This CDR3 spans 13 amino acids. The V gene lost 4 bases and the J gene lost 9 bases, with 16 bases spanning the gap. Germline V CDR1 and CDR2: SGHRS, YFSETQ. The CDR3: CASSESTLSSQYF. The CDR3 coding sequence is TGCGCCAGCAGCGAAAGCACCCTGAGTTCCCAGTACTTC.

In its sample, this clone was seen a few times. The chain joins TRBV5-6 to TRBJ2-1, with 7 bases aligning to TRBD1. CDR3 size: 15 residues. CDR1 SGHDT and CDR2 YYEEEE come from the germline V gene. J gave up 10 bases and V 2 bases, and 12 bases lay outside the gene matches. CDR3 sequence reads: CASSFDYTGAREQFF. CDR3 DNA: TGTGCCAGCAGCTTCGATTATACAGGGGCCCGGGAGCAGTTCTTC.

This rearrangement joins TRBV2 to TRBJ2-1; 11 nucleotides match TRBD2. This CDR3 comprises 16 residues. The ends lost 6 bases at V and 5 bases at J; junction bases unmatched: 9. Germline V gene sequence: CDR1 SNHLY, CDR2 FYNNEI. This CDR3 reads CASSLGSGRADNEQFF. The DNA of the CDR3 is TGTGCCAGCAGCCTTGGTAGCGGGAGGGCCGACAATGAGCAGTTCTTC.

J is TRBJ1-6 and V is TRBV7-8, with 9 bases that match TRBD1. The CDR3 runs to 16 residues. V lost 1 base to trimming and J lost 7 bases; unmatched junction nucleotides: 5. CDR1 is SGHVS, CDR2 FQNEAQ, per germline. CDR3 sequence: CASSLETGGLNSPLHF. The DNA of the CDR3 is TGTGCCAGCAGCTTAGAAACAGGGGGCTTGAATTCACCCCTCCACTTT.

This rearrangement joins TRBV5-5 to TRBJ2-1, with 10 bases lining up with TRBD1. Germline V gene lookup returns CDR1 SGHKS and CDR2 YYEKEE (reference sequence). There are 15 residues in the CDR3. V was pared by 2 bases and J by 6 bases, with 5 bases of the junction left unmatched. The CDR3 is CASSFRDRGSNEQFF. Here the CDR3 DNA reads TGTGCCAGCAGCTTCCGGGACAGGGGTTCCAATGAGCAGTTCTTC.

CDR3 nucleotides: TGTGCCAGCAGCTTAGGAGCGGGGGGGGAAGAGACCCAGTACTTC. This codes for CASSLGAGGEETQYF. V and J are TRBV7-9 and TRBJ2-5; 10 bases match TRBD2. This CDR3 comprises 15 residues. V lost 1 base and J lost 3; bases outside the gene matches: 2. Germline loops: CDR1 SEHNR, CDR2 FQNEAQ (reference sequence).

The chain couples TRBV7-9 to TRBJ2-7; 8 bases line up with TRBD1. The CDR3 length is 17 residues. The junction had 9 bases not matched to a gene; V was cut back by 2 bases and J by 0 bases. Germline V gives CDR1 SEHNR, CDR2 FQNEAQ (reference sequence). The chain's CDR3 is CASSLPPTGASSYEQYF. The CDR3 DNA reads TGTGCCAGCAGCTTACCGCCGACAGGGGCCTCCTCCTACGAGCAGTACTTC. Full variable domain (outside the CDR3, taken from reference TRBV7-9 and TRBJ2-7): DTGVSQNPRHKITKRGQNVTFRCDPISEHNRLYWYRQTLGQGPEFLTYFQNEAQLEKSRLLSDRFSAERPKGSFSTLEIQRTEQGDSAMYLCASSLPPTGASSYEQYFGPGTRLTVT.

The V and J genes are TRBV6-6 and TRBJ2-7, with unresolved D. The CDR3 is 13 residues long. The germline V and J ends were trimmed by 5 bases and 2 bases, with 10 bases remaining between them. CDR1 is MNHNY and CDR2 is SVGAGI in the germline V gene (reference sequence). Here the CDR3 reads CASSPSGPYEQYF. The CDR3 DNA reads as TGTGCCAGCAGTCCCTCCGGACCCTACGAGCAGTACTTC.

The J gene is TRBJ2-7, the V gene TRBV4-1, with D perhaps TRBD1 (5 bases). Trimming shortened V by 9 bases and J by 7 bases, and 25 bases separated the two germline ends. This CDR3 spans 15 amino acids. The germline gives CDR1 MGHRA, CDR2 YSYEKL. CDR3 residues: CASTPIPGKFGEQYF. In nucleotides, the CDR3 is TGCGCCAGTACCCCTATACCAGGGAAGTTTGGAGAGCAGTACTTC.

This chain joins TRBV6-1 and TRBJ2-5; D is tentatively TRBD1 or TRBD2 (5 bases each). Judging by the DNA end, TRBJ2-7 fits better; the J call may be wrong. Germline-derived CDR1 and CDR2 are MNHNS and SASEGT. The CDR3 sequence is 15 residues long. CDR3 sequence reads: CASSDFHGAAYEQYF. CDR3 in DNA: TGTGCCAGCAGTGATTTTCACGGGGCGGCCTACGAGCAGTACTTC.

This clone was seen a single time. The gene calls are TRBV2 and TRBJ2-3; 11 nucleotides match TRBD2. CDR1 is SNHLY, CDR2 FYNNEI, per germline. J gave up 3 bases and V 7 bases, and 3 bases lay outside the gene matches. The CDR3 covers 14 residues. In DNA form, the CDR3 reads TGTGCCAGCAAGACTAGCGGGGTTACAGATACGCAGTATTTT. This codes for CASKTSGVTDTQYF.